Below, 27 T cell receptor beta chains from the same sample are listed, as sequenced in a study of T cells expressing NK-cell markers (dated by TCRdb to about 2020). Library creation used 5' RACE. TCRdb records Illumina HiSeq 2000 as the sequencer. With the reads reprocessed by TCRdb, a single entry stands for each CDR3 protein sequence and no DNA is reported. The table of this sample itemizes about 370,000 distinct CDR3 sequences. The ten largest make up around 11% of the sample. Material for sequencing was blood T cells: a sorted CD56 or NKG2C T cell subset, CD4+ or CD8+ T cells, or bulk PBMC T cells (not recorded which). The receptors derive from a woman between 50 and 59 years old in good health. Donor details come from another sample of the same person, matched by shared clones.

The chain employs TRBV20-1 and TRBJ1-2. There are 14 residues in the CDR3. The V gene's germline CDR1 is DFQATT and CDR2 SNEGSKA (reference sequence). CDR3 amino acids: CSARPQRYVYGYTF.

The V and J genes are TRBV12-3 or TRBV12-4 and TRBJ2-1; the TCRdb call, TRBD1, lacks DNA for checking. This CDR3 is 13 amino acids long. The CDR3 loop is CASGPRVRTGEFF.

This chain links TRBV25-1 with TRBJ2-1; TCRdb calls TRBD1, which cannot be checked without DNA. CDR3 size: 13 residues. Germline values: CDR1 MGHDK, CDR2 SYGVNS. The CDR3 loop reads CASSVRGKDEQFF.

CDR3 residues: CASSVAPTGQETQYF. This rearrangement joins TRBV9 to TRBJ2-5. Per the germline V gene, CDR1 is SGDLS and CDR2 is YYNGEE. The CDR3 length is 15 residues.

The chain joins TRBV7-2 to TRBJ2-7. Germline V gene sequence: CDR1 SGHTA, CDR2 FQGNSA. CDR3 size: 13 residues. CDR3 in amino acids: CASSLLNPYEQYF.

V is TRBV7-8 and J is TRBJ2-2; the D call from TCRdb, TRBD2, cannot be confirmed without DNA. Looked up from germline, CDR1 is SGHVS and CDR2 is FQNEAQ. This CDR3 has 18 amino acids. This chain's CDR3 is CASSLGLGLAGSTGELFF.

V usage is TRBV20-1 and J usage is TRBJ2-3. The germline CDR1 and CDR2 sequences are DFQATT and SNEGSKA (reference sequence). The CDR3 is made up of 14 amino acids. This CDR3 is CSARYAAVTDTQYF.

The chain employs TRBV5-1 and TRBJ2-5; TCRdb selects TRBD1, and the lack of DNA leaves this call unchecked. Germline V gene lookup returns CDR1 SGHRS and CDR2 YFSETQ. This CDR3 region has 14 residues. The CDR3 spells CASKKGAVQETQYF.

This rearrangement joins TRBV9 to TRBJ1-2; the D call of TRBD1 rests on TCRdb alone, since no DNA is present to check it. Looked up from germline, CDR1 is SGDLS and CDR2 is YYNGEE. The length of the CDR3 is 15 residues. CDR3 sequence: CASSVAGTGNYGYTF.

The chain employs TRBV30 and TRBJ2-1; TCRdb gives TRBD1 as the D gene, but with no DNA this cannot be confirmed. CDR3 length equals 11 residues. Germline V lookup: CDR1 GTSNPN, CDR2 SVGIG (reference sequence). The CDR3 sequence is CASSVGRGQFF.

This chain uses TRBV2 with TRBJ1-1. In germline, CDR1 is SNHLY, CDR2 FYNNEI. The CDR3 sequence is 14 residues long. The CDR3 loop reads CASSDPRRGTEAFF.

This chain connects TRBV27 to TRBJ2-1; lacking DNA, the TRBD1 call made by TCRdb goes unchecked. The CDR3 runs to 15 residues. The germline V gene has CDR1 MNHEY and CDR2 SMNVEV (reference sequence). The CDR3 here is CASSSYRDTYNEQFF.

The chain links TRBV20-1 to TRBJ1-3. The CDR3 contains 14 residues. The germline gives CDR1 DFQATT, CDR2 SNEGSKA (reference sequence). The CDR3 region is CSARAAGFGNTIYF.

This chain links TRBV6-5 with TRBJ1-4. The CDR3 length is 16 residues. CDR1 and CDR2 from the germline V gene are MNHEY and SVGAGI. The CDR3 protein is CASGRRSDATNEKLFF.

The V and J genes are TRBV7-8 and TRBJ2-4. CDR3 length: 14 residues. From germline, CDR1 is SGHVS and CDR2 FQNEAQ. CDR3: CASSLGHSSNIQYF.

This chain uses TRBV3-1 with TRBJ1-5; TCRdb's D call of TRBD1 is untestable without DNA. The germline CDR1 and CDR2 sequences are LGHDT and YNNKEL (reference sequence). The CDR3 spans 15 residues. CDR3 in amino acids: CASSQEQGSNQPQHF.

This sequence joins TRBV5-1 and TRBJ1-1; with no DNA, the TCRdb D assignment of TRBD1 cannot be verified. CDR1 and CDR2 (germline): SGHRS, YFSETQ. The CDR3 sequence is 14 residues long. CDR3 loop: CASSSGQPNTEAFF.

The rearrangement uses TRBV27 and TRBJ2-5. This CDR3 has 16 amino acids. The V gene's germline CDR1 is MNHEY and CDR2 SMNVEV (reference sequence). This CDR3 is CASRTWVTGDQETQYF.

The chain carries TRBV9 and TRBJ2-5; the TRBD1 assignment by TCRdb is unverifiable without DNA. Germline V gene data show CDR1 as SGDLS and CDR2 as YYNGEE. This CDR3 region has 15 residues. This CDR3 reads CASSKQVAPEETQYF.

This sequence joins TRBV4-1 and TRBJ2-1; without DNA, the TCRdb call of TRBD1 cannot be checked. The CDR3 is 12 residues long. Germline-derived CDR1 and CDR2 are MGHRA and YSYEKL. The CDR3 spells CASRGGAHEQFF.

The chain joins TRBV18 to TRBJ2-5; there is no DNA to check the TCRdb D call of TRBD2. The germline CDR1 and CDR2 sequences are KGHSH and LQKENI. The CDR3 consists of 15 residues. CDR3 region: CASSPDAGDRKTQYF.

The CDR3 sequence is CATSESVLAANTGELFF. V and J are TRBV24-1 and TRBJ2-2. The germline gives CDR1 KGHDR, CDR2 SFDVKD. CDR3 size: 17 residues.

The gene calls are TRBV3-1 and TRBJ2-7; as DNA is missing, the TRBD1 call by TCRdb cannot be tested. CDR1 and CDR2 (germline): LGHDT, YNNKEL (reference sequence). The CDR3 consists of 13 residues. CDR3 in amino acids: CASSHPFPGEQYF.

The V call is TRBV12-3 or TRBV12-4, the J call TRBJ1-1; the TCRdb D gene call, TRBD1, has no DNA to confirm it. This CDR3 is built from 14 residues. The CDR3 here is CASLRPGMNTEAFF.

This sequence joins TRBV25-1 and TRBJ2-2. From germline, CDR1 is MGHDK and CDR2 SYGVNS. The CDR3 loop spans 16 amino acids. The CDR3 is CASSEHPQNRAGELFF.

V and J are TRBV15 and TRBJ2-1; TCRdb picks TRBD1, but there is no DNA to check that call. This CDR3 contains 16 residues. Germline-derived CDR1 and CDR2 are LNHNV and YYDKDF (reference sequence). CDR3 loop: CATSREGTGFYNEQFF.

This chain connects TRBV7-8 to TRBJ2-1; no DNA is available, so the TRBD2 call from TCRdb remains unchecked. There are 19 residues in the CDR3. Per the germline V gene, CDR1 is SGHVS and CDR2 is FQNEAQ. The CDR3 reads CASSLGFGGLAGNYNEQFF.